This is a list of T cell receptor beta chains from one sample in a study of T-cell reconstitution after alpha-beta-depleted transplantation in children. One entry per CDR3 protein results from TCRdb running MiXCR on the PCR reads. The table records about 110,000 distinct CDR3 sequences, under 25% of them present only once. The specimen comprised PBMCs, mostly from graft donor cells, sampled 180 days after TCRalphabeta/CD19-depleted stem cell transplant. These receptor sequences come from a male patient aged 2 to 9 who had a stem cell transplant for chronic granulomatous disease, so the T cells may come from the graft donor. Both conserved end residues are part of each CDR3. The D gene is left open where the match is weak. For some rows the clone size is stated as once, few or many, or as a class when expanded; others skip it.

TRBV28,TRBJ2-7,TRBD2,.,TGTGCCAGCGGCCTCGAGGGAGGGTTATACGAGCAGTACTTC,CASGLEGGLYEQYF
TRBV20-1,TRBJ1-2,.,many,TGCAGTGCTCGACATGGGGGCTATGGCTACACCTTC,CSARHGGYGYTF
TRBV29-1,TRBJ2-5,.,many,TGCAGCGCCGAGGGCCTCCAAGAGACCCAGTACTTC,CSAEGLQETQYF
TRBV4-3,TRBJ1-3,.,.,TGCGCCAGCAGCCAATCAGCGGGAAACACCATATATTTT,CASSQSAGNTIYF
TRBV12-3/TRBV12-4,TRBJ2-3,TRBD2,.,TGTGCCAGCAGCCAAAGCGGGGCAAGCACAGATACGCAGTATTTT,CASSQSGASTDTQYF
TRBV20-1,TRBJ2-7,TRBD2,few,TGCAGTGCTCGGAGGTGGCGGGAGGCATCCTACGAGCAGTACTTC,CSARRWREASYEQYF
TRBV20-1,TRBJ2-1,TRBD2,many,TGCAGTGCACATCGCGGGAGCTCCTACAATGAGCAGTTCTTC,CSAHRGSSYNEQFF
TRBV7-2,TRBJ2-3,.,once,TGTGCCAGCAGCTTAACCCCCACAGATACGCAGTATTTT,CASSLTPTDTQYF
TRBV20-1,TRBJ1-2,.,once,TGCAGTGCTAGACCCACTACCGGCGTGTTTGATGGCTACACCTTC,CSARPTTGVFDGYTF
TRBV7-2,TRBJ1-1,.,.,TGTGCCAGCAGCTTAGCGCTTTGGCACCAGAACACTGAAGCTTTCTTT,CASSLALWHQNTEAFF
TRBV5-1,TRBJ2-1,.,.,TGCGCCAGCAGCTTGGTCTCGGGATCCCTCAGGGAGCAGTTCTTC,CASSLVSGSLREQFF
TRBV29-1,TRBJ2-5,.,.,TGCAGCGTTCACCAAATTTGGGAGACCCAGTACTTC,CSVHQIWETQYF
TRBV6-5,TRBJ2-3,.,many,TGTGCCAGCAGTTTACGGGGGCCTGAAGATACGCAGTATTTT,CASSLRGPEDTQYF
TRBV12-3/TRBV12-4,TRBJ2-1,.,few,TGTGCCAGCAGTCAAGTAGTTGGCGAGCAGTTCTTC,CASSQVVGEQFF
TRBV2,TRBJ2-2,TRBD2,many,TGTGCCAGCAGTTTTGGCGGGGGAAACACCGGGGAGCTGTTTTTT,CASSFGGGNTGELFF
TRBV7-6,TRBJ2-7,TRBD2,few,TGTGCCAGCAGCTTAAGACTAGCGGGGGGGCCGTTCTCCTACGAGCAGTACTTC,CASSLRLAGGPFSYEQYF
TRBV20-1,TRBJ2-1,.,many,TGCAGTGCTAGGAGGACTCCGCTAACAACCTACAATGAGCAGTTCTTC,CSARRTPLTTYNEQFF
TRBV10-1,TRBJ2-1,.,few,TGCGCCAGCAGCCCGAGGAGGGTGTCCCATGAGCAGTTCTTC,CASSPRRVSHEQFF
TRBV5-1,TRBJ1-2,.,many,TGCGCCAGCAGACACGTCTTTGACGAGCACTATGGCTACACCTTC,CASRHVFDEHYGYTF
TRBV7-2,TRBJ2-1,.,many,TGTGCCAGCAGCCCGGGGTACAATGAGCAGTTCTTC,CASSPGYNEQFF
TRBV12-3/TRBV12-4,TRBJ1-5,.,.,TGTGCCAGCAGTTTAGGAGTGGGTAGTCAGCCCCAGCATTTT,CASSLGVGSQPQHF
TRBV11-1,TRBJ2-5,.,.,TGTGCCAGCAGCTTAGCCGTAGGCCTAGCGGAGACCCAGTACTTC,CASSLAVGLAETQYF
TRBV18,TRBJ1-6,TRBD1,few,TGTGCCAGCTCACTACTGACAGGGTCGAATTCACCCCTCCACTTT,CASSLLTGSNSPLHF
TRBV15,TRBJ2-2,.,.,TGTGCCACCAGCAGAGATTTCAGGGTGGACACCGGGGAGCTGTTTTTT,CATSRDFRVDTGELFF
TRBV6-2/TRBV6-3,TRBJ2-1,.,.,TGTGCCAGCAGCCGTCCCTCCAATGAGCAGTTCTTC,CASSRPSNEQFF
TRBV11-2,TRBJ1-2,.,many,TGTGCCAGCAACCCCGCGGGCTATGGCTACACCTTC,CASNPAGYGYTF
TRBV30,TRBJ2-1,.,.,TGTGCCTGGAGTGTTGCATCGTTTCCTGGGGGGGAGCAGTTCTTC,CAWSVASFPGGEQFF
TRBV4-3,TRBJ2-5,.,many,TGCGCCAGCAGCCAAGGGTGGGCGCAAGAGACCCAGTACTTC,CASSQGWAQETQYF
TRBV20-1,TRBJ1-5,.,few,TGCAGTGCTCGGGACGGGCTCGGTCAAACAAAGCCCCAGCATTTT,CSARDGLGQTKPQHF
TRBV29-1,TRBJ2-1,.,few,TGCAGCGTTGGACTACCGGATGAGCAGTTCTTC,CSVGLPDEQFF
TRBV7-9,TRBJ2-7,.,.,TGTGCCAGCAGCTTAGTACCTCAGGGGTCCCACGAGCAGTACTTC,CASSLVPQGSHEQYF
TRBV11-2,TRBJ2-3,.,.,TGTGCCAGCAGCTCCTACACGCCAAATACGCAGTATTTT,CASSSYTPNTQYF
TRBV20-1,TRBJ2-5,.,many,TGCAGTGCTAGAGAAGTACGGGAGACCCAGTACTTC,CSAREVRETQYF
TRBV6-5,TRBJ2-7,TRBD1,.,TGTGCCAGCAGTTACCGGGGGACAGGGACCAACAAGCAGTACTTC,CASSYRGTGTNKQYF
TRBV12-3/TRBV12-4,TRBJ2-1,TRBD2,.,TGTGCCAGCAGTACTGGAATAGCGGGAGAGGCGGATGAGCAGTTCTTC,CASSTGIAGEADEQFF
TRBV11-2,TRBJ2-2,TRBD2,many,TGTGCCAGCAGCTCTCCGCTAGCGGCGAAGAACACCGGGGAGCTGTTTTTT,CASSSPLAAKNTGELFF
TRBV15,TRBJ1-5,TRBD1,.,TGTGCCACCAGCCAGGACAGGGGCAATCAGCCCCAGCATTTT,CATSQDRGNQPQHF
TRBV12-3/TRBV12-4,TRBJ2-2,.,many,TGTGCCAGCAGACCCGACATAATCACCGGGGAGCTGTTTTTT,CASRPDIITGELFF
TRBV20-1,TRBJ2-1,TRBD2,many,TGCAGTGCTAGAGGGCTAGCGGGGGGCCACAATGAGCAGTTCTTC,CSARGLAGGHNEQFF
TRBV12-3/TRBV12-4,TRBJ2-1,TRBD1,many,TGTGCCAGCTCCTCTACAGGGGGCGCGTACAATGAGCAGTTCTTC,CASSSTGGAYNEQFF
TRBV12-3/TRBV12-4,TRBJ1-4,.,few,TGTGCCAGCGGGGTGATACGGGAAAAGCTGTTTTTT,CASGVIREKLFF
TRBV12-3/TRBV12-4,TRBJ2-7,.,many,TGTGCCAGCAGTTTTCGGGTGGCAGGGTTGTCCTACGAGCAGTACTTC,CASSFRVAGLSYEQYF
TRBV5-1,TRBJ2-7,TRBD1,many,TGCGCCAGCAGTCGGACAGGCCCATACGAGCAGTACTTC,CASSRTGPYEQYF
TRBV20-1,TRBJ2-3,TRBD2,.,TGCAGTGCTAAGACTCCTAGCGGAGCTGGGACAGATACGCAGTATTTT,CSAKTPSGAGTDTQYF
TRBV7-6,TRBJ2-7,.,.,TGTGCCAGCAGCCCAGAACCAGATTCTACGTCGCAGTACTTC,CASSPEPDSTSQYF